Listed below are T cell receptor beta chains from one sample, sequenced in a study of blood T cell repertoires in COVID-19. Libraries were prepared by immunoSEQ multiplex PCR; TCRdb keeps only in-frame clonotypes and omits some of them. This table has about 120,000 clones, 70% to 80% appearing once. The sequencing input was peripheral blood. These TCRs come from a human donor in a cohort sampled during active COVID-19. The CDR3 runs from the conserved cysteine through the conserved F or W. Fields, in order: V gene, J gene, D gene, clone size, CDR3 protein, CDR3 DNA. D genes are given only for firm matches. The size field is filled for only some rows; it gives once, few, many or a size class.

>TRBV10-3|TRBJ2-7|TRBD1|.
CATARDRDEQYF
TGTGCCACCGCCCGGGACAGGGACGAGCAGTACTTC
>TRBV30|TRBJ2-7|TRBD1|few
CAWSPGQELYEQYF
TGTGCCTGGAGCCCCGGACAGGAACTCTACGAGCAGTACTTC
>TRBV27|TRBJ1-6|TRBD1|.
CARTVQGAENSPLHF
TGTGCCAGGACTGTACAGGGGGCGGAAAATTCACCCCTCCACTTT
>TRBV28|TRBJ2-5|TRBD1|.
CASSMTGKETQYF
TGTGCCAGCAGTATGACAGGGAAGGAGACCCAGTACTTC
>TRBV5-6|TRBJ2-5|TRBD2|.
CASFLTSGVTETQYF
TGTGCCAGCTTCCTGACTAGCGGGGTCACGGAGACCCAGTACTTC
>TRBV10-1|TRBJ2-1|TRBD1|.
CASSEGDSSYNEQFF
TGCGCCAGCAGTGAGGGGGACAGCTCCTACAATGAGCAGTTCTTC
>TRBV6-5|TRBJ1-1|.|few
CASSTFAQPLTEAFF
TGTGCCAGCAGTACCTTCGCGCAACCCCTCACTGAAGCTTTCTTT
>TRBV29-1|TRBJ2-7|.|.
CSVVGLGGEQYF
TGCAGCGTTGTAGGACTAGGGGGCGAGCAGTACTTC
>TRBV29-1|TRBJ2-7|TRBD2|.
CSVGYSISGGDEQYF
TGCAGCGTTGGATACAGTATCTCCGGGGGGGACGAGCAGTACTTC
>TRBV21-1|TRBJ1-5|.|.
CASSNYRDTDQPQHF
TGTGCCAGCAGCAACTACCGGGACACAGATCAGCCCCAGCATTTT
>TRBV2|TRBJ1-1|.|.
CGSEGAMNTEAFF
TGTGGAAGTGAGGGAGCAATGAACACTGAAGCTTTCTTT
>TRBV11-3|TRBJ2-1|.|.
CASSLTGGNEQFF
TGTGCCAGCAGCTTAACCGGCGGCAATGAGCAGTTCTTC
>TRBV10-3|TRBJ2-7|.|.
CAISEMDMHEQYF
TGTGCCATCAGTGAAATGGACATGCACGAGCAGTACTTC
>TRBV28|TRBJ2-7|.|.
CASSPYLGRVNEQYF
TGTGCCAGCAGTCCTTACTTGGGCAGGGTGAACGAGCAGTACTTC
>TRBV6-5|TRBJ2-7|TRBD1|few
CASRGTGRTYEQYF
TGTGCCAGCAGGGGGACAGGCCGAACCTACGAGCAGTACTTC
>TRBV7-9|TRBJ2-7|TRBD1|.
CASRAKTGGHTDEQYF
TGTGCCAGCAGAGCAAAGACAGGGGGCCATACTGACGAGCAGTACTTC
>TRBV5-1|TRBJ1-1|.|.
CASSGGWGTYTEAFF
TGCGCCAGCAGTGGGGGGTGGGGCACGTACACTGAAGCTTTCTTT
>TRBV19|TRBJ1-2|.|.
CASMGTQPNYGYTF
TGTGCCAGTATGGGGACACAACCTAACTATGGCTACACCTTC
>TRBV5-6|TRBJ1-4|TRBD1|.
CASSGGTAINEKLFF
TGTGCCAGCAGCGGCGGGACAGCTATTAATGAAAAACTGTTTTTT
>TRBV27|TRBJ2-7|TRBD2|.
CASSSGGFSYEQYF
TGTGCCAGTAGTAGCGGGGGGTTTTCCTACGAGCAGTACTTC
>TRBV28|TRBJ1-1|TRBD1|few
CASTTRDSFYEAFF
TGTGCCAGCACGACCCGGGACAGCTTTTATGAAGCTTTCTTT
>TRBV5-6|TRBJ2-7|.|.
CASSLGQLNEQYF
TGTGCCAGCAGCTTGGGACAGCTTAACGAGCAGTACTTC
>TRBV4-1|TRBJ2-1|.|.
CASSQDRGQGEQFF
TGCGCCAGCAGCCAAGATAGGGGCCAGGGTGAGCAGTTCTTC
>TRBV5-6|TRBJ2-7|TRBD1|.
CASSSRGTGYREQYF
TGTGCCAGCAGCTCGCGCGGGACAGGGTACCGCGAGCAGTACTTC
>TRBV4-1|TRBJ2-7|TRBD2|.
CASSQDPTSGGFYEQYF
TGCGCCAGCAGCCAAGACCCCACTAGCGGGGGGTTTTACGAGCAGTACTTC
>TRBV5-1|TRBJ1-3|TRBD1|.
CASSLMGQGSGNTIYF
TGCGCCAGCAGCTTGATGGGACAGGGCTCCGGAAACACCATATATTTT
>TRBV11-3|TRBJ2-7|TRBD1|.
CASSPTGTGGVLQYEQYF
TGTGCCAGCAGCCCCACCGGGACAGGGGGCGTCCTACAATACGAGCAGTACTTC
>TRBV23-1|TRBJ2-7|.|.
CASSQATGVSYEQYF
TGCGCCAGCAGTCAAGCGACAGGAGTCTCCTACGAGCAGTACTTC
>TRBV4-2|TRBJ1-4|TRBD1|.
CASSVYRDSDEKLFF
TGTGCCAGCAGCGTCTACCGGGACAGCGATGAAAAACTGTTTTTT
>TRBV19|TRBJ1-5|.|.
CASSSLDQPQHF
TGTGCCAGTAGTAGTTTAGATCAGCCCCAGCATTTT
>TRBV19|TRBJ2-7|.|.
CASSSGPSYEQYF
TGTGCCAGTAGTTCAGGGCCCTCCTACGAGCAGTACTTC
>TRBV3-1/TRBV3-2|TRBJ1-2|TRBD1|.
CASSRTGPSYGYTF
TGTGCCAGCAGCCGGACAGGGCCGAGCTATGGCTACACCTTC
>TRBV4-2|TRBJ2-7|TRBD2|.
CASSPGTSGEQYF
TGTGCCAGCAGCCCCGGGACTAGCGGCGAGCAGTACTTC
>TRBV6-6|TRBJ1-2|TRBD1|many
CASSFRQGALGYGYTF
TGTGCCAGCAGTTTCCGACAGGGGGCATTGGGCTATGGCTACACCTTC
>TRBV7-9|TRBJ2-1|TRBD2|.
CASSSGLGNNEQFF
TGTGCCAGCAGCTCGGGACTAGGTAACAATGAGCAGTTCTTC